The rows below give T cell receptor beta chains drawn from one sample of a study of tumor-infiltrating lymphocytes in oesophageal squamous cell carcinoma. TCRdb processed the PCR reads anew with MiXCR; each CDR3 protein has one entry. This sample yields about 14,000 distinct CDR3 sequences, of which about half are seen a single time; about 15% belongs to the top ten. Specimen: blood. The receptors stem from a male donor with esophageal squamous cell carcinoma. Each CDR3 is given with its conserved first and last residue. A D gene is named only where the DNA matches it firmly. Not every row has a clone size; where given, it reads once, few, many or a size class.

d_gene,abundance,v_gene,j_gene,len,CDR3nt,CDR3aa
TRBD2,many,TRBV10-1,TRBJ2-7,15,TGCGCCAGCAGTGGGGGGACTAGCGGAAACAATGAGCAGTACTTC,CASSGGTSGNNEQYF
-,-,TRBV9,TRBJ2-4,12,TGTGCCAGCAGCGTAGTGGCTGATGAGCAGTACTTC,CASSVVADEQYF
-,-,TRBV7-9,TRBJ1-2,13,TGTGCCAGCAGCTTAGACACAAACTATGGCTACACCTTC,CASSLDTNYGYTF
TRBD2,-,TRBV7-8,TRBJ2-3,15,TGTGCCAGCAGCCTCTCCCGGGGGGGGGCGGTTATGCAGTATTTT,CASSLSRGGAVMQYF
-,-,TRBV28,TRBJ1-6,16,TGTGCCAGCAGTTCACCCTCTCGGCCAAGGGACTCACCCCTCCACTTT,CASSSPSRPRDSPLHF
TRBD1,-,TRBV4-1,TRBJ2-6,21,TGCGCCAGCAGCCAACCCAAATCCGGGACAGGGTTAATGGCTGGGGCCAACGTCCTGACTTTC,CASSQPKSGTGLMAGANVLTF
-,-,TRBV12-3/TRBV12-4,TRBJ2-3,14,TGTGCCAGCAGTTTAGTTGCGGTAGAAGATACGCAGTATTTT,CASSLVAVEDTQYF
-,once,TRBV6-1,TRBJ1-5,15,TGTGCCAGCAGTGAAGTCAGTCTAGGCAATCAGCCCCAGCATTTT,CASSEVSLGNQPQHF
TRBD1,-,TRBV7-8,TRBJ2-5,13,TGTGCCAGCAGCTTTGGACAGGGGGGGGAGCAGTACTTC,CASSFGQGGEQYF
-,medium-sized,TRBV6-6,TRBJ2-7,14,TGTGCCAGCAGTTACGCCCTATCAGGCTACGAGCAGTACTTC,CASSYALSGYEQYF
TRBD2,-,TRBV28,TRBJ2-3,18,TGTGCCAGCAGTATACGACTAGCGGGAGGGCCATCCACAGATACGCAGTATTTT,CASSIRLAGGPSTDTQYF
-,-,TRBV24-1,TRBJ2-5,15,TGTGCCACCAGTGATTGGCAGGGGTCCCAAGAGACCCAGTACTTC,CATSDWQGSQETQYF
TRBD2,many,TRBV28,TRBJ2-7,19,TGTGCCAGCAGTTTATTGACTAGCGGGAGAAGGATGGGCTCCTACGAGCAGTACTTC,CASSLLTSGRRMGSYEQYF
TRBD2,large,TRBV7-9,TRBJ2-5,17,TGTGCCAGCGAACCCGCTATAGGACTAGCGGGACAGGAGACCCAGTACTTC,CASEPAIGLAGQETQYF
TRBD1,once,TRBV7-2,TRBJ2-3,15,TGTGCCAGCAGCTTATCGGGACAGATCTCCTACGAGCAGTATTTT,CASSLSGQISYEQYF
TRBD2,once,TRBV7-9,TRBJ2-1,18,TGTGCTAGCAGCTTAGCGGGCAGCCGATTAACGAGCTACAATGAGCAGTTCTTC,CASSLAGSRLTSYNEQFF